A selection of T cell receptor beta chains follows, all from one sample in a study of cytomegalovirus exposure and HLA in healthy donors. Libraries were prepared by immunoSEQ multiplex PCR; TCRdb keeps only in-frame clonotypes and omits some of them. The listing records about 140,000 clones. Sequences were obtained from PBMCs. The receptors come from a man aged 35 to 55 in good health and CMV-seronegative. The CDR3 runs from the conserved cysteine through the conserved F or W. The D gene is left open where the match is weak.

TRBJ2-7,NA,15,TRBV9,TGTGCCAGCAGCGTAGCCCCAGATTCCGCTCGCGAGCAGTACTTC,CASSVAPDSAREQYF
TRBJ2-3,NA,13,TRBV19,TGTGCCACCTCTGGCCAGGCTACAGATACGCAGTATTTT,CATSGQATDTQYF
TRBJ2-7,NA,13,TRBV11-3,TGTGCCAGCAGCTTAGGAAGATTCGGCGAGCAGTACTTC,CASSLGRFGEQYF
TRBJ2-7,NA,13,TRBV4-3,TGCGCCAGCAGCCAGTTCCGGTCCCTCGAGCAGTACTTC,CASSQFRSLEQYF
TRBJ2-5,NA,13,TRBV5-4,TGTGCCAGCCTTTCGCCCGGGGAGGAGACCCAGTACTTC,CASLSPGEETQYF
TRBJ1-5,NA,17,TRBV25-1,TGTGCCAGCAGGGGAGGCACGGGCTCGGGGAGCAATCAGCCCCAGCATTTT,CASRGGTGSGSNQPQHF
TRBJ1-1,NA,14,TRBV7-2,TGTGCCAGCAGCTTAGTTGGGGGCGGCACTGAAGCTTTCTTT,CASSLVGGGTEAFF
TRBJ1-2,TRBD1,12,TRBV2,TGTGCCGGGACAGATAACTTCTATGGCTACACCTTC,CAGTDNFYGYTF
TRBJ2-5,TRBD1,16,TRBV7-3,TGTGCCAGCAGCTTCGCCGGGACAGGGGGTTTGGAGACCCAGTACTTC,CASSFAGTGGLETQYF
TRBJ2-1,TRBD1,15,TRBV25-1,TGTGCCAGCAGTTCCCCAGGGGGTAAGGCGTATGAGCAGTTCTTC,CASSSPGGKAYEQFF
TRBJ2-2,TRBD1,16,TRBV9,TGTGCCAGCGGCAGTATTCCAGGGGGCGCGGGCGGGGAGCTGTTTTTT,CASGSIPGGAGGELFF
TRBJ1-2,TRBD1,11,TRBV29-1,TGCAGCGTTGGACAGGGATATGGCTACACCTTC,CSVGQGYGYTF
TRBJ2-7,TRBD1,14,TRBV25-1,TGTGCCAGCAGTGCCCCCGGGACAGGTGGAGAGCAGTACTTC,CASSAPGTGGEQYF
TRBJ1-5,NA,13,TRBV25-1,TGTGCCAGCAGTCGAGGGGGAAAGGAGCCCCAGCATTTT,CASSRGGKEPQHF
TRBJ2-7,TRBD1,17,TRBV6-1,TGTGCCAGCAGTGAAGCGCAGGGGGCGCGGTGGACCTACGAGCAGTACTTC,CASSEAQGARWTYEQYF
TRBJ2-2,NA,14,TRBV6-5,TGTGCCAGCAGGGACACTACCAACACCGGGGAGCTGTTTTTT,CASRDTTNTGELFF
TRBJ2-2,NA,16,TRBV27,TGTGCCAGCAGCCAGATAGCCTTCGCGAACACCGGGGAGCTGTTTTTT,CASSQIAFANTGELFF
TRBJ2-4,TRBD2,17,TRBV9,TGTGCCAGCAGCCTTCCTTTGGACGGATCCCGGGGGGACATTCAGTACTTC,CASSLPLDGSRGDIQYF
TRBJ2-7,NA,14,TRBV7-9,TGTGCCAGCAGCCCCGGTCTAGGAGGGTTCGAGCAGTACTTC,CASSPGLGGFEQYF
TRBJ2-7,NA,12,TRBV6-1,TGTGCCAGCAGTGGTCAGAACTACGAGCAGTACTTC,CASSGQNYEQYF
TRBJ1-2,NA,13,TRBV5-4,TGTGCCAGCAGCGACAGCCGGAACTATGGCTACACCTTC,CASSDSRNYGYTF
TRBJ2-3,TRBD2,15,TRBV7-3,TGTGCCAGCAGCTTAAACGGGGGGGGCACAGATACGCAGTATTTT,CASSLNGGGTDTQYF